Sequencing of this T cell receptor beta chain was carried out in a study of type 1 regulatory T cells. As for the study in general: This in vitro CD4 product, T-allo10, is enriched for Tr1 cells and alloantigen-specific.

Germline V CDR1 and CDR2: SQVTM, ANQGSEA. Germline trimming cut 4 bases from V and 9 bases from J; bases unmatched to any gene: 12. The CDR3 is made up of 15 amino acids. Notes on this clonotype: Its antigen is not identified.

In TCRdb, the reads were re-called with MiXCR into one record per CDR3 protein. The table includes 60,000 to 80,000 distinct CDR3 sequences, 55% to 80% detected once. The graft donor-derived T-allo10 cells reportedly recognize host alloantigens, are anergic, and suppress alloantigen-specifically. The chain is built from TRBV29-1 and TRBJ2-1; TRBD2 matches 10 bases. This TCR derives from a human donor in good health. Sample: cultured T cells, either the whole culture or a sorted T cell fraction (not recorded which). Subset meaning: Tr1-enriched cell product generated in vitro against host alloantigens. In nucleotides, the CDR3 is TGCAGCGTTGGGGCTTTCGGGCTAGCGGGAGTTGAGCAGTTCTTC. This translates into CSVGAFGLAGVEQFF.